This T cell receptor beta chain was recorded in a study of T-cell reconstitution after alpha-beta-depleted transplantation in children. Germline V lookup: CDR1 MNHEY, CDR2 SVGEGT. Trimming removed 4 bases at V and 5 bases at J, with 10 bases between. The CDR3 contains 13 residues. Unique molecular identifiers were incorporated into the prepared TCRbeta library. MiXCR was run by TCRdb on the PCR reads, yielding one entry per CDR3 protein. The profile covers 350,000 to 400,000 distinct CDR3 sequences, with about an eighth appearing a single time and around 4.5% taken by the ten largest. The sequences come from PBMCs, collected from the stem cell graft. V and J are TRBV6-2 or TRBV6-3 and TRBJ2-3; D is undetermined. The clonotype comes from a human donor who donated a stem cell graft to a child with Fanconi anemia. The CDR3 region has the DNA TGTGCCAGCAGTTTCTTCCTCGTAGATACGCAGTATTTT. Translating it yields CASSFFLVDTQYF.